Presented here are 18 T cell receptor gamma chains from one specimen sequenced in a study of γδ T cells in repeated Plasmodium falciparum infection. Gammadelta T cells were flow-sorted from PBMC into Vgamma9/Vdelta2+ and Vdelta2-negative populations for bulk analysis. TCRdb used CATT to re-call clones from the multiplex PCR reads. Of about 30,000 gamma-chain clones listed, about 1.5% are singletons. Sequencing input: gamma-delta T cells from blood. These receptors were collected from a pool of human donors (malaria-infected and uninfected, not separated).

This clone is large within its sample. This sample includes further DNA sequences coding for the same CDR3. The chain links TRGV9 to TRGJP. The CDR3 length is 15 residues. CDR1 GITISATS and CDR2 ISYDGTV come from the germline V gene (reference sequence). Unmatched junction bases numbered 1, after V lost 4 bases and J lost 4 bases. CDR3 sequence (DNA): TGTGCCTTGTGGGACCAAGAGTTGGGCAAAAAAATCAAGGTATTT. This sequence encodes CALWDQELGKKIKVF.

This clone came up many times. TCRdb lists the protein of a much larger clone for this DNA, which differs at residue 13, so this is likely a read error; the protein given here is translated from the DNA itself. J gene calling gave no result, while the V gene is TRGV9. The CDR3 runs to 15 residues. CDR1 is GITISATS, CDR2 ISYDGTV, per germline (reference sequence). The CDR3 region has the DNA TGTGCCTTGTGGGAGGTTACTAGAACCTATTATAAGAGACTCTTT. Translated: CALWEVTRTYYKRLF.

The table lists this clone with a few counts. A read error is the likely source, as a far larger clone sits one nucleotide away. The same CDR3 can be traced to other DNA sequences in this sample. The chain couples TRGV9 to TRGJP. The J gene comes from matching the DNA to germline here; TCRdb lacks it. In germline, CDR1 is GITISATS, CDR2 ISYDGTV (reference sequence). The CDR3 length is 18 residues. The CDR3 loop reads CALWEVPSQELGKKIKVF. The DNA of the CDR3 is TGTGCTTTGTGGGAGGTACCCTCGCAAGAGTTGGGCAAAAAAATCAAGGTATTT.

This clone came up many times. TCRdb attributes to this sequence the protein of a much larger clone, which differs from the DNA translation at residue 9; a read error is likely, and the protein displayed is translated from the DNA. The J segment was not called; the V segment is TRGV2. The CDR3 runs 13 residues. Germline CDR1 and CDR2: EGSNGY and YDSYNSKV. This CDR3 is CATWDGTRDQLFF. CDR3 coding DNA: TGTGCCACCTGGGACGGGACCAGGGACCAGTTGTTCTTT.

The rearrangement uses TRGV9 and TRGJP. The J gene, missing from TCRdb, was assigned here through DNA to germline matching. Germline lookup yields CDR1 GITISATS and CDR2 ISYDGTV (reference sequence). The CDR3 totals 10 residues. This chain's CDR3 is CSVGQKIKVF. CDR3 nucleotides: TGTAGTGTTGGGCAAAAAATCAAGGTATTT.

This clone was picked up many times. For this DNA, TCRdb reports the protein of a much larger clone, which diverges at residue 12, most likely from a read error; the protein presented here is translated directly from the DNA. V gene TRGV9 combines with J gene TRGJP. Germline lookup yields CDR1 GITISATS and CDR2 ISYDGTV (reference sequence). The CDR3 runs 17 residues. CDR3 region: CALWEVIRELGRKIKVF. DNA for the CDR3: TGTGCCTTGTGGGAGGTGATTCGAGAGTTGGGCAGAAAAATCAAGGTATTT.

Turning to this clone: A read error likely explains why the TCRdb protein, taken from a much larger clone, differs from this DNA's translation at residue 11; the protein shown is translated from the DNA. The V gene is given as TRGV9, and no J gene call is available. Per the germline V gene, CDR1 is GITISATS and CDR2 is ISYDGTV (reference sequence). The CDR3 has 13 amino acids. The CDR3 region has the DNA TGTGCCTTGTGGGAGGGCAAACCCCATAAGGAACTCTTT. It yields the protein CALWEGKPHKELF.

This clone was seen many times. V usage is TRGV2 and J usage is TRGJ1 or TRGJ2. With V trimmed by 0 bases and J by 3 bases, 11 bases remained unmatched. CDR1 is EGSNGY and CDR2 is YDSYNSKV in the germline V gene. The CDR3 totals 16 residues. CDR3 sequence (DNA): TGTGCCACCTGGGACGGGCCCCCTGGGAGTTATTATAAGAAACTCTTT. It specifies CATWDGPPGSYYKKLF.

A remark on this clone: Translating this DNA gives a protein that differs at residue 7 from the TCRdb one, which belongs to a much larger clone; a read error is likely, and the protein shown is this translation. V gene TRGV9 combines with J gene TRGJ1 or TRGJ2. Per the germline V gene, CDR1 is GITISATS and CDR2 is ISYDGTV (reference sequence). V lost 3 bases and J lost 3; bases outside the gene matches: 8. There are 14 residues in the CDR3. CDR3 residues: CALWEPMTYYKKLF. The DNA for the CDR3 is TGTGCCTTGTGGGAGCCGATGACTTATTATAAGAAACTCTTT.

Details on this clone: The amino acid sequence in TCRdb belongs to a much larger clone and departs from this DNA's translation at residue 7, likely a sequencing read error; the sequence shown is translated from the DNA. This chain connects TRGV9 to TRGJP. As TCRdb names no J gene, one was assigned here on the basis of a DNA match to germline. Germline V gene data show CDR1 as GITISATS and CDR2 as ISYDGTV (reference sequence). The CDR3 loop spans 18 amino acids. Germline trimming cut 2 bases from V and 2 bases from J; bases unmatched to any gene: 6. The CDR3 nucleotides are TGTGCCTTGTGGGAGGGCCGCCGGCAAGAGTTGGGCAAAAAAATCAAGGTATTT. This encodes CALWEGRRQELGKKIKVF.

This clone was seen at least ten times. TCRdb lists the protein of a much larger clone for this DNA, which differs at residue 9, so this is likely a read error; the protein given here is translated from the DNA itself. The CDR3 nucleotides are TGTGCCTTGTGGGAGTTTCTTAAGGAACTCTTT. Its translation: CALWEFLKELF. The chain carries TRGV9 and TRGJ1 or TRGJ2. CDR1 is GITISATS, CDR2 ISYDGTV, per germline (reference sequence). The CDR3 runs to 11 residues.

The table lists this clone with a few counts. TCRdb's entry gives the protein of a much larger clone, which mismatches this DNA's translation at residue 12, likely from a read error; the protein reported here is translated from the DNA. A V gene of TRGV3 was called, but no J gene was assigned. The CDR3 is 14 residues long. Per the germline V gene, CDR1 is VTNTFY and CDR2 is YDVSTARD (reference sequence). The CDR3 DNA reads as TGTGCCACCTGGGACAGTAAGAATTATTATAAGGAACTCTTT. Protein sequence: CATWDSKNYYKELF.

The table lists this clone with a few counts. The amino acid sequence in TCRdb belongs to a much larger clone and departs from this DNA's translation at residue 6, likely a sequencing read error; the sequence shown is translated from the DNA. The chain recombines TRGV2 with TRGJ1 or TRGJ2. No J gene was available from TCRdb, and it was assigned here by a germline match of the DNA. CDR3 length: 13 residues. Germline loops: CDR1 EGSNGY, CDR2 YDSYNSKV. V lost 2 bases and J lost 7; bases outside the gene matches: 8. Here the CDR3 DNA reads TGTGCCACCTGGGACGAGCCGCAATATAAGAAACTCTTT. It specifies CATWDEPQYKKLF.

This clone has ten or more counts. The sample carries other DNA sequences with the same CDR3. The gene calls are TRGV4 and TRGJ1 or TRGJ2. Unmatched junction bases numbered 6, after V lost 0 bases and J lost 10 bases. Germline V CDR1 and CDR2: EGSTGY, YDSYTSSV. CDR3 length: 12 residues. In DNA form, the CDR3 reads TGTGCCACCTGGGATGGGCCCAGAAAGAAACTCTTT. Its protein product is CATWDGPRKKLF.

This clone has more than one count but fewer than ten. The protein held in TCRdb is that of a much larger clone and does not match this DNA's translation at residue 8, likely because of a read error; the protein shown is translated from the DNA. V and J are TRGV2 and TRGJP1. No J gene was available from TCRdb, and it was assigned here by a germline match of the DNA. The V and J ends lost 0 bases and 7 bases, in that order; junction bases with no gene match: 5. CDR1 is EGSNGY and CDR2 is YDSYNSKV in the germline V gene. The CDR3 is 14 residues long. The CDR3 nucleotides read TGTGCCACCTGGGACGGGCACCTTGGTTGGTTCAAGATATTT. Translated: CATWDGHLGWFKIF.

This clone has a count of ten or more. This likely traces to a read error, being one base from a far larger clone. At the DNA level, this CDR3 is encoded by other sequences in the same sample as well. CDR3 sequence reads: CATWDRRLKLF. DNA for the CDR3: TGTGCCACCTGGGACAGGCGCTTGAAACTCTTT. The V gene is TRGV3, the J gene TRGJ1 or TRGJ2. The trim removed 0 bases at V and 12 bases at J, leaving 5 bases unmatched. The CDR3 has 11 residues. Per germline, CDR1 VTNTFY and CDR2 YDVSTARD (reference sequence).

Worth noting for this clone: The protein recorded in TCRdb matches a much larger clone and deviates from this DNA's translation at residue 8, suggesting a read error; the protein here is obtained by translating the DNA. Other DNA sequences in the sample encode the same CDR3. J is TRGJ1 or TRGJ2 and V is TRGV4. TCRdb gives no J gene; it was assigned here by matching the DNA to germline. Germline V CDR1 and CDR2: EGSTGY, YDSYTSSV. Trimming took 1 base from V and 3 from J; bases not matched to a gene: 6. The CDR3 loop spans 14 amino acids. The CDR3: CATWDGPPYYKKLF. In DNA, the CDR3 is TGTGCCACCTGGGATGGCCCTCCTTATTATAAGAAACTCTTT.

This clone was seen more than once but under ten times. The translation of this DNA and the TCRdb protein of a much larger clone differ at residue 11, probably owing to a read error; the protein shown here is translated from the DNA. The V and J genes are TRGV9 and TRGJP. The J gene was not available in TCRdb and was assigned here by matching the DNA to germline segments. In germline, CDR1 is GITISATS, CDR2 ISYDGTV (reference sequence). There are 18 residues in the CDR3. This CDR3 reads CALWEVHKGESGKKIKVF. CDR3 bases: TGTGCCTTGTGGGAGGTGCACAAGGGAGAGTCGGGCAAAAAAATCAAGGTATTT.